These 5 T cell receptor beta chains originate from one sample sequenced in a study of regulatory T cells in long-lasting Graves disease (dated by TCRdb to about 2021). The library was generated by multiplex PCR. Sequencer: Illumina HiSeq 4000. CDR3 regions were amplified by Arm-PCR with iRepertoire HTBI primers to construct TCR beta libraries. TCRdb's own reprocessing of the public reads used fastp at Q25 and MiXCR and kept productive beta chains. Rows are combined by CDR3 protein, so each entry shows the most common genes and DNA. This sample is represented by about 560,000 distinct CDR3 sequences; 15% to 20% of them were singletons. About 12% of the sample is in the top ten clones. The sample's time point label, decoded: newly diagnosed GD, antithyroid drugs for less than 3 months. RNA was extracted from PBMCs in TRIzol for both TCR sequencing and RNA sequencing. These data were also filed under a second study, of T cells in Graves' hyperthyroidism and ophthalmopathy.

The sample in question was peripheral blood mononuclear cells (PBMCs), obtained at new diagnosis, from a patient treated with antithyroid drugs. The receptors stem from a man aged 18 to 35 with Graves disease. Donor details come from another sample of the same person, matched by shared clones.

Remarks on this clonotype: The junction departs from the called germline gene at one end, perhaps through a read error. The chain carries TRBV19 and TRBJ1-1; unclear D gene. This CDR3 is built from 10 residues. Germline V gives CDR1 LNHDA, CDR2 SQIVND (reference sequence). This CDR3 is CASSTRHPIF. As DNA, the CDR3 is TGTGCCAGTAGTACCCGTCACCCTATCTTT. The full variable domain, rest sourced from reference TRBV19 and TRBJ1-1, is DGGITQSPKYLFRKEGQNVTLSCEQNLNHDAMYWYRQDPGQGLRLIYYSQIVNDFQKGDIAEGYSVSREKKESFPLTVTSAQKNPTAFYLCASSTRHPIFGQGTRLTVV.

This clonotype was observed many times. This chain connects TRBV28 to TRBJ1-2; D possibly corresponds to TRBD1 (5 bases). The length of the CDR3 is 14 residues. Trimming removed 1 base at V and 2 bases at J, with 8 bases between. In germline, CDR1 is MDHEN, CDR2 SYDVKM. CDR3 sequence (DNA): TGTGCCAGCAGTTTATTAGCAGGGAACTATGGCTACACCTTC. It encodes CASSLLAGNYGYTF.

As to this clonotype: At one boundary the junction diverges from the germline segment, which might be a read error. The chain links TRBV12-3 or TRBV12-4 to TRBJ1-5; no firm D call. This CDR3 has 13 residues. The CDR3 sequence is CASSEFSKQPQHF. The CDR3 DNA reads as TGTGCCAGCAGTGAGTTTAGCAAACAGCCCCAGCATTTT.

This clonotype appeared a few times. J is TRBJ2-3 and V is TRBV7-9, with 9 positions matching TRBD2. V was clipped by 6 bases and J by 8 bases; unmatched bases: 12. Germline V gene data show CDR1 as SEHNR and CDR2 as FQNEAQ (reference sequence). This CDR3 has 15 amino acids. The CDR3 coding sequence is TGTGCCAGCAGTCCACTAGCGGGTCCTCGGGGTACGCAGTATTTT. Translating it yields CASSPLAGPRGTQYF.

CDR3 region: CASMGLGWSEAFF. CDR3 bases: TGTGCCAGCATGGGGTTGGGGTGGTCTGAAGCTTTCTTT. V usage is TRBV25-1 and J usage is TRBJ1-1, with unresolved D. Germline CDR1 is MGHDK and CDR2 is SYGVNS. Trimming stripped 7 bases from V and 6 bases from J, with 15 bases between. This CDR3 has 13 residues. The full variable domain, completed using reference TRBV25-1 and TRBJ1-1, is EADIYQTPRYLVIGTGKKITLECSQTMGHDKMYWYQQDPGMELHLIHYSYGVNSTEKGDLSSESTVSRIRTEHFPLTLESARPSHTSQYLCASMGLGWSEAFFGQGTRLTVV.